This note documents a single TCR beta chain sequence. Its antigen is unidentified. Time point described: recipient sample about 28 days before transplant, after cytoreduction. The data were taken from a study of T cell clonotyping in hematopoietic cell transplantation. Repertoires were generated with immunoSEQ multiplex PCR, while TCRdb's copy carries only in-frame clones and drops some. This table has 35,000 to 45,000 clones, 85% to 95% appearing once. Study-level findings and limits: After transplant, recipient diversity fell while pathologically expanded clonotypes grew through day 180. Without cell sorting, CD4 versus CD8 contributions remain unresolved.

J gave up 3 bases and V 4 bases, and 2 bases lay outside the gene matches. The CDR3 sequence is 13 residues long. Germline V lookup: CDR1 SGHRS, CDR2 YFSETQ. The source material was peripheral blood mononuclear cells, sampled before stem cell transplant. The receptor's source is a middle-aged man with chronic myeloid leukemia. Some clones in this sample may be carry-over from other donors' samples. The genes are TRBV5-1 and TRBJ2-5; TRBD1 matches 8 bases. For the CDR3, the DNA is TGCGCCAGCAGCGCAGGGGGCGAAGAGACCCAGTACTTC. It encodes CASSAGGEETQYF.